These 11 T cell receptor beta chains originate from one sample sequenced in a study of blood T cells in healthy people across ages. Primers used in a second PCR of about 6 to 12 cycles were a sample-barcoded 5' primer and a J-beta primer mix. TCRdb re-derived calls from the 5' RACE reads in MiXCR, one entry per CDR3 protein. Among hundreds of thousands of distinct CDR3 sequences listed, around 24% were seen once. The same sample was also studied in work on T cells of mothers and their children.

The sequenced material came from blood. These TCRs come from a boy aged 10-17 years in good health.

This clonotype was detected only a few times. V usage is TRBV12-3 or TRBV12-4 and J usage is TRBJ2-1; D gene uncertain. Trimming removed 11 bases from V and 1 base from J, with 9 bases in between. This CDR3 region has 12 residues. In DNA form, the CDR3 reads TGTGCCTGGGCGGATTCCTACAATGAGCAGTTCTTC. Amino acid sequence: CAWADSYNEQFF.

The chain links TRBV20-1 to TRBJ1-2; D perhaps matches TRBD1 (6 bases). There are 15 residues in the CDR3. Trimming left V 4 bases short and J 3 bases short, with 18 bases between. CDR1 and CDR2 (germline): DFQATT, SNEGSKA (reference sequence). The DNA for the CDR3 is TGCAGTGCTACGGACAGACCAGCACGGGACTATGGCTACACCTTC. Amino acid sequence: CSATDRPARDYGYTF.

This clonotype was observed a handful of times. The chain links TRBV5-1 to TRBJ2-5; perhaps TRBD1 as D (6 bases). The CDR3 runs to 14 residues. The ends were cut back, 0 bases at V and 5 bases at J, with 11 bases in the middle. Per germline, CDR1 SGHRS and CDR2 YFSETQ. CDR3 amino acids: CASSLDGGRETQYF. The CDR3, as DNA: TGCGCCAGCAGCTTGGATGGGGGCAGGGAGACCCAGTACTTC.

This clonotype was seen once. The CDR3 spells CATSDSPGQGTETQYF. CDR3 DNA sequence: TGTGCCACCAGTGATTCGCCGGGACAGGGTACGGAGACCCAGTACTTC. The chain uses TRBV24-1 and TRBJ2-5; TRBD1 agrees at 9 bases. V was pared by 2 bases and J by 5 bases, with 8 bases of the junction left unmatched. The CDR3 runs to 16 residues. Per germline, CDR1 KGHDR and CDR2 SFDVKD.

This clonotype has only a few counts. This chain joins TRBV24-1 and TRBJ2-1; TRBD1 might be the D (5 bases). This CDR3 is 16 amino acids long. Germline CDR1 KGHDR, CDR2 SFDVKD. V lost 2 bases and J lost 5, with 15 bases in between. The chain's CDR3 is CATSDSRVGSDNEQFF. In nucleotides, the CDR3 is TGTGCCACCAGTGATTCCAGGGTTGGGTCGGACAATGAGCAGTTCTTC.

A word on this clonotype: Germline and junction disagree at one end, which may indicate a read error. The rearrangement joins TRBV28 to TRBJ2-2; maybe TRBD2 (6 bases). Looked up from germline, CDR1 is MDHEN and CDR2 is SYDVKM. The CDR3 length is 12 residues. CDR3 nucleotide sequence: TGTGCCAGCTGCTCAGGGCCCGGGGGGCTGTTTTTT. Translated: CASCSGPGGLFF.

For this clonotype: Germline and junction disagree at one end, which may indicate a read error. The chain joins TRBV27 to TRBJ2-7; 12 bases agree with TRBD1. Germline V gene sequence: CDR1 MNHEY, CDR2 SMNVEV (reference sequence). The CDR3 spans 14 residues. The CDR3 sequence is CASSLGTGGYEQHF. The CDR3 DNA reads as TGTGCCAGCAGCCTCGGGACAGGGGGCTACGAGCAGCACTTC.

This rearrangement joins TRBV12-3 or TRBV12-4 to TRBJ1-1, with D uncertain. This CDR3 comprises 13 residues. The V end was cut by 5 bases, the J end by 7 bases, with 14 bases between. CDR3 in amino acids: CASSTTADGEAFF. In DNA form, the CDR3 reads TGTGCCAGCAGTACCACAGCCGACGGTGAAGCTTTCTTT.

In DNA, the CDR3 is TGTGCCAGCAGTCCAGGGGGGAAGGAAGCCTACGAGCAGTACTTC. Protein product: CASSPGGKEAYEQYF. The chain combines TRBV27 with TRBJ2-5; D perhaps matches TRBD1 (7 bases). Near its end, the DNA agrees better with TRBJ2-7, so the J call may be wrong. CDR1 is MNHEY and CDR2 is SMNVEV in the germline V gene (reference sequence). The CDR3 has 15 residues.

The V gene is TRBV30, the J gene TRBJ2-7, with TRBD2 matching 10 bases. V lost 0 bases, J lost 0 bases, and 8 bases stayed unmatched. CDR1 GTSNPN and CDR2 SVGIG come from the germline V gene (reference sequence). This CDR3 region has 17 residues. The CDR3 DNA sequence: TGTGCCTGGAGTGTACTTGGTAGCGGGGGGCCCTCCTACGAGCAGTACTTC. It is translated as CAWSVLGSGGPSYEQYF.

The genes are TRBV28 and TRBJ1-2; the D gene is possibly TRBD1 (5 bases). Trimming left V 4 bases short and J 3 bases short, with 15 bases between. This CDR3 is built from 15 residues. The germline CDR1 and CDR2 sequences are MDHEN and SYDVKM. CDR3 sequence (DNA): TGTGCCAGCAGTTCCAGGGTTCAGACCCACTATGGCTACACCTTC. Translating gives CASSSRVQTHYGYTF.